These 29 T cell receptor beta chains originate from one sample sequenced in a study of regulatory T cells in long-lasting Graves disease. Time point: persistent/refractory GD, antithyroid drugs over 5 years with positive TRAb. The TCR library was made from RNA extracted from PBMCs. The authors built TCR beta libraries using iRepertoire HTBI primers and Arm-PCR of CDR3 regions. Using its own MiXCR run on the multiplex PCR reads, TCRdb lists one record per CDR3 protein. The sample contains approximately 690,000 distinct CDR3 sequences, about 30% of which appear only once. This specimen consisted of peripheral blood mononuclear cells (PBMCs), obtained when the disease was refractory, from a patient treated with antithyroid drugs. The receptors stem from a female donor with Graves disease.

In this sample, this clonotype turned up many times. The V gene is TRBV7-9, the J gene TRBJ2-7, with 7 nucleotides matching TRBD1. This CDR3 spans 11 amino acids. V was clipped by 5 bases and J by 6 bases; unmatched bases: 1. The germline V gene encodes CDR1 SEHNR and CDR2 FQNEAQ (reference sequence). In DNA form, the CDR3 reads TGTGCCAGCAGCGACAGGGTCGAGCAGTACTTC. It specifies CASSDRVEQYF. The variable domain in full, with the rest retrieved from reference TRBV7-9 and TRBJ2-7, is DTGVSQNPRHKITKRGQNVTFRCDPISEHNRLYWYRQTLGQGPEFLTYFQNEAQLEKSRLLSDRFSAERPKGSFSTLEIQRTEQGDSAMYLCASSDRVEQYFGPGTRLTVT.

In this sample, this clonotype turned up a few times. The chain links TRBV6-2 or TRBV6-3 to TRBJ1-4; no firm D call. Trimming cost V 5 bases and J 0 bases, with 10 bases left between them. The CDR3 covers 15 residues. CDR1 and CDR2 (germline): MNHEY, SVGEGT. In DNA, the CDR3 is TGTGCCAGCAGTAGGCAGTGGGCAACTAATGAAAAACTGTTTTTT. Its translation: CASSRQWATNEKLFF.

This clonotype was seen a handful of times. The chain recombines TRBV10-3 with TRBJ1-2; D is unresolved. There are 14 residues in the CDR3. The ends were cut back, 5 bases at V and 4 bases at J, with 14 bases in the middle. Germline lookup yields CDR1 ENHRY and CDR2 SYGVKD. The CDR3 coding sequence is TGTGCCATCAGTTTAACGGACGGAAGCTATGGCTACACCTTC. Translating it yields CAISLTDGSYGYTF.

This clonotype was observed a few times. The chain is built from TRBV20-1 and TRBJ1-3; no clear D gene. Germline loops: CDR1 DFQATT, CDR2 SNEGSKA (reference sequence). The CDR3 loop spans 13 amino acids. V was shortened by 4 bases and J by 0 bases, with 7 bases between the two germline ends. CDR3 in DNA: TGCAGTGCTACCGGACCCTCTGGAAACACCATATATTTT. Amino acid sequence: CSATGPSGNTIYF.

This clonotype appeared a few times. V gene TRBV19 combines with J gene TRBJ1-1; D possibly corresponds to TRBD1 (6 bases). Germline V gives CDR1 LNHDA, CDR2 SQIVND (reference sequence). Trimming pared 4 bases from V and 0 bases from J, leaving 15 bases between. This CDR3 has 16 amino acids. CDR3 region: CASSNHRVGVNTEAFF. The CDR3 coding sequence is TGTGCCAGTAGTAACCACAGGGTAGGAGTGAACACTGAAGCTTTCTTT.

V is TRBV3-1 and J is TRBJ2-7; 7 bases agree with TRBD2. Germline loops: CDR1 LGHDT, CDR2 YNNKEL (reference sequence). V was pared by 2 bases and J by 4 bases, with 8 bases of the junction left unmatched. The CDR3 consists of 15 residues. CDR3 coding DNA: TGTGCCAGCAGCCAACGAGCGGGACTTGGGTACGAGCAGTACTTC. It specifies CASSQRAGLGYEQYF.

The chain links TRBV5-1 to TRBJ2-4, with unresolved D. The V gene lost 4 bases and the J gene lost 6 bases, with 8 bases spanning the gap. The CDR3 is 12 residues long. CDR1 is SGHRS, CDR2 YFSETQ, per germline. The CDR3 coding sequence is TGCGCCAGCAGCCTGAAGCCAAACATTCAGTACTTC. Translating gives CASSLKPNIQYF. The whole variable domain, remainder taken from reference TRBV5-1 and TRBJ2-4, is KAGVTQTPRYLIKTRGQQVTLSCSPISGHRSVSWYQQTPGQGLQFLFEYFSETQRNKGNFPGRFSGRQFSNSRSEMNVSTLELGDSALYLCASSLKPNIQYFGAGTRLSVL.

Here the CDR3 reads CASSGGPSGDFYGYTF. In DNA, the CDR3 is TGTGCCAGCAGTGGGGGACCTTCGGGGGACTTCTATGGCTACACCTTC. The genes are TRBV6-1 and TRBJ1-2; the D gene is possibly TRBD1 (5 bases). The V gene's germline CDR1 is MNHNS and CDR2 SASEGT. The V end was cut by 4 bases, the J end by 4 bases, with 19 bases between. The CDR3 is made up of 16 amino acids.

This clonotype has only a few counts. The chain recombines TRBV13 with TRBJ1-1; D is ambiguous. The CDR3 spans 14 residues. Germline-derived CDR1 and CDR2 are PRHDT and FYEKMQ (reference sequence). The ends were cut back, 3 bases at V and 2 bases at J, with 10 bases in the middle. The CDR3 protein is CASSFLDGNTEAFF. Here the CDR3 DNA reads TGTGCCAGCAGCTTCCTGGACGGAAACACTGAAGCTTTCTTT. The full variable domain, in which reference TRBV13 and TRBJ1-1 provide the parts outside the CDR3, is AAGVIQSPRHLIKEKRETATLKCYPIPRHDTVYWYQQGPGQDPQFLISFYEKMQSDKGSIPDRFSAQQFSDYHSELNMSSLELGDSALYFCASSFLDGNTEAFFGQGTRLTVV.

In regard to this clonotype: It may be a read error: a sequence one base away is much more abundant. The chain combines TRBV20-1 with TRBJ2-7; no clear D gene. Trimming took off 0 bases at V and 2 bases at J, with 8 bases between the two ends. From germline, CDR1 is DFQATT and CDR2 SNEGSKA (reference sequence). CDR3 length equals 13 residues. In DNA, the CDR3 is TGCAGTGCTAGAGATTGGGATACCTACGAGCAGTACTTC. Amino acid sequence: CSARDWDTYEQYF.

This clonotype has a handful of counts. The rearrangement joins TRBV30 to TRBJ1-5; no reliable D call. The CDR3 runs to 13 residues. V was shortened by 5 bases and J by 1 base, with 9 bases between the two germline ends. Germline V CDR1 and CDR2: GTSNPN, SVGIG (reference sequence). The CDR3 spells CAWSASSNQPQHF. CDR3 nucleotides: TGTGCCTGGTCTGCTTCGAGCAATCAGCCCCAGCATTTT.

This clonotype was counted at least ten times. V gene TRBV6-2 or TRBV6-3 combines with J gene TRBJ1-1; D remains ambiguous. Per the germline V gene, CDR1 is MNHEY and CDR2 is SVGEGT. CDR3 length equals 11 residues. Trimming removed 11 bases from V and 5 bases from J, with 12 bases in between. The CDR3 is CAASVGTEAFF. CDR3 in DNA: TGTGCCGCGTCGGTCGGGACTGAAGCTTTCTTT.

Notes on this clonotype: This may be a read error, as it is one base from a much larger clone. This rearrangement joins TRBV11-2 to TRBJ1-4; no clear D gene. Trimming cost V 3 bases and J 7 bases, with 9 bases left between them. The CDR3 contains 13 residues. Germline CDR1 SGHAT, CDR2 FQNNGV. The CDR3 coding sequence is TGTGCCAGCAGCTTGAGAGGGCTTGAAAAACTGTTTTTT. Translation gives CASSLRGLEKLFF.

The chain combines TRBV5-1 with TRBJ1-1; D is perhaps TRBD1 (6 bases). Trimming removed 4 bases at V and 3 bases at J, with 16 bases between. Germline V CDR1 and CDR2: SGHRS, YFSETQ. The CDR3 has 15 residues. CDR3 coding DNA: TGCGCCAGCAGCAGGGGGGGGGGCTCGGACACTGAAGCTTTCTTT. This codes for CASSRGGGSDTEAFF.

This clonotype was detected only a few times. V is TRBV14 and J is TRBJ1-5; 12 bases match TRBD1. J gave up 7 bases and V 1 base, and 5 bases lay outside the gene matches. Germline CDR1 SGHDN, CDR2 FVKESK. The CDR3 totals 16 residues. CDR3 nucleotide sequence: TGTGCCAGCAGCCAAGTTGGGACAGGGGGCGGACAGCCCCAGCATTTT. Translated, it gives CASSQVGTGGGQPQHF.

The chain joins TRBV19 to TRBJ1-5, with a possible D match to TRBD1 (5 bases). CDR1 and CDR2 (germline): LNHDA, SQIVND (reference sequence). Deletions cut 5 bases from V and 1 base from J, with 21 bases between. The CDR3 length is 18 residues. The CDR3 spells CASSPHQGTGMSNQPQHF. The DNA of the CDR3 is TGTGCCAGTAGTCCTCACCAGGGTACGGGAATGAGCAATCAGCCCCAGCATTTT.

This clonotype was observed at least ten times. An end of the junction does not agree with germline; a read error may underlie this. The gene calls are TRBV28 and TRBJ1-4; TRBD1 might be the D (6 bases). Germline V gene data show CDR1 as MDHEN and CDR2 as SYDVKM. This CDR3 spans 15 amino acids. As DNA, the CDR3 is TGTGCCAGCAGTTCAGGCGGGACAACGAATGAAAAACTGTTTTTT. This sequence encodes CASSSGGTTNEKLFF.

This chain links TRBV30 with TRBJ1-1, with D perhaps matching TRBD1 (6 bases). CDR1 is GTSNPN and CDR2 is SVGIG in the germline V gene (reference sequence). V gave up 2 bases and J gave up 3 bases, with 13 bases separating them. The CDR3 contains 14 residues. The CDR3 nucleotides are TGTGCCTGGAGTCGCCTTGACAGGTACACTGAAGCTTTCTTT. The encoded protein is CAWSRLDRYTEAFF.

This clonotype was seen ten or more times. V usage is TRBV28 and J usage is TRBJ1-2; TRBD1 might be the D (5 bases). The CDR3 has 14 amino acids. V lost 3 bases and J lost 7, with 15 bases in between. From germline, CDR1 is MDHEN and CDR2 SYDVKM. CDR3 sequence: CASSLTGPAVGYTF. DNA for the CDR3: TGTGCCAGCAGTTTGACGGGACCCGCAGTTGGCTACACCTTC.

The chain links TRBV27 to TRBJ1-5; D is perhaps TRBD1 (5 bases). Germline-derived CDR1 and CDR2 are MNHEY and SMNVEV (reference sequence). This CDR3 is 16 amino acids long. V dropped 2 bases and J dropped 0 bases, with 11 bases sitting between them. As DNA, the CDR3 is TGTGCCAGCAGTTTAATTGGGGCAGTTAGCAATCAGCCCCAGCATTTT. Translated, it gives CASSLIGAVSNQPQHF.

V gene TRBV7-6 combines with J gene TRBJ1-1; maybe TRBD1 (6 bases). Germline V CDR1 and CDR2: SGHVS, FNYEAQ. This CDR3 spans 15 amino acids. The V gene lost 0 bases and the J gene lost 4 bases, with 12 bases spanning the gap. This CDR3 reads CASSLAREGGTEAFF. The CDR3, as DNA: TGTGCCAGCAGCTTAGCGCGGGAGGGGGGCACTGAAGCTTTCTTT. The full variable domain, in which reference TRBV7-6 and TRBJ1-1 provide the parts outside the CDR3, is GAGVSQSPRYKVTKRGQDVALRCDPISGHVSLYWYRQALGQGPEFLTYFNYEAQQDKSGLPNDRFSAERPEGSISTLTIQRTEQRDSAMYRCASSLAREGGTEAFFGQGTRLTVV.

The genes are TRBV6-2 or TRBV6-3 and TRBJ2-5; 8 bases align to TRBD1. Germline assignment: CDR1 MNHEY and CDR2 SVGEGT. Germline trimming cut 6 bases from V and 4 bases from J; bases unmatched to any gene: 13. The CDR3 runs 16 residues. Here the CDR3 DNA reads TGTGCCAGCAGCTACGATTACAGGGGGAAGAGAGAGACCCAGTACTTC. This sequence encodes CASSYDYRGKRETQYF.

This chain connects TRBV9 to TRBJ2-2; 13 positions match TRBD2. This CDR3 is 16 amino acids long. Per germline, CDR1 SGDLS and CDR2 YYNGEE. The J segment lost 4 bases and the V segment lost 0 bases, leaving 0 bases of the junction unmatched. Written as DNA, the CDR3 is TGTGCCAGCAGCGTAGGGACTAGCGGGAGCACCGGGGAGCTGTTTTTT. Translating it yields CASSVGTSGSTGELFF. Drawing the rest from reference TRBV9 and TRBJ2-2, the complete variable domain is DSGVTQTPKHLITATGQRVTLRCSPRSGDLSVYWYQQSLDQGLQFLIQYYNGEERAKGNILERFSAQQFPDLHSELNLSSLELGDSALYFCASSVGTSGSTGELFFGEGSRLTVL.

The V gene is TRBV7-2, the J gene TRBJ2-7, with D possibly TRBD1 on 6 matching bases. Deletions cut 1 base from V and 2 bases from J, with 12 bases between. The CDR3 sequence is 15 residues long. Per the germline V gene, CDR1 is SGHTA and CDR2 is FQGNSA. CDR3 region: CASSLEGTPPYEQYF. CDR3 DNA: TGTGCCAGCAGCTTAGAGGGGACACCTCCCTACGAGCAGTACTTC. Drawing the rest from reference TRBV7-2 and TRBJ2-7, the complete variable domain is GAGVSQSPSNKVTEKGKDVELRCDPISGHTALYWYRQSLGQGLEFLIYFQGNSAPDKSGLPSDRFSAERTGGSVSTLTIQRTQQEDSAVYLCASSLEGTPPYEQYFGPGTRLTVT.

The rearrangement joins TRBV7-2 to TRBJ2-2; D is uncertain. The CDR3 has 13 residues. Looked up from germline, CDR1 is SGHTA and CDR2 is FQGNSA. The germline V and J ends were trimmed by 1 base and 3 bases, with 3 bases remaining between them. This CDR3 reads CASSLGDTGELFF. The CDR3 DNA follows: TGTGCCAGCAGCTTAGGGGACACCGGGGAGCTGTTTTTT.

This clonotype was recorded a few times. V gene TRBV5-6 combines with J gene TRBJ1-2; 10 bases line up with TRBD1. This CDR3 comprises 13 residues. Germline V gene data show CDR1 as SGHDT and CDR2 as YYEEEE. J was trimmed by 6 bases and V by 4 bases; bases with no gene match: 3. CDR3 sequence (DNA): TGTGCCAGCAGCAAGACAGGGGGCCATGGCTACACCTTC. Translated: CASSKTGGHGYTF.

In this sample, this clonotype turned up a few times. The chain links TRBV27 to TRBJ1-1, with 11 bases fitting TRBD1. The germline V gene encodes CDR1 MNHEY and CDR2 SMNVEV (reference sequence). The CDR3 runs to 14 residues. V dropped 3 bases and J dropped 11; count of bases not matched to a gene: 8. Here the CDR3 reads CASSFLGTGGRAFF. Here the CDR3 DNA reads TGTGCCAGCAGTTTCCTCGGGACAGGGGGAAGGGCTTTCTTT.

The chain combines TRBV10-1 with TRBJ1-1; D is ambiguous. Germline assignment: CDR1 WNHNN and CDR2 SYGVQD (reference sequence). The CDR3 sequence is 15 residues long. Trimming shortened V by 0 bases and J by 2 bases, and 10 bases separated the two germline ends. DNA of the CDR3: TGCGCCAGCAGTGAGTCGCGGCAGCTCAACACTGAAGCTTTCTTT. Translated: CASSESRQLNTEAFF.

The chain links TRBV6-2 or TRBV6-3 to TRBJ1-2, with D unresolved. The CDR3 has 15 residues. Trimming removed 8 bases from V and 2 bases from J, with 18 bases in between. The germline V gene has CDR1 MNHEY and CDR2 SVGEGT. Written as DNA, the CDR3 is TGTGCCAGCTATACCCCTCGACGGACCAACTATGGCTACACCTTC. This sequence encodes CASYTPRRTNYGYTF.